This T cell receptor beta chain was observed in a study of CD8+CD57+ T cells in acquired aplastic anemia. Study-level findings and limits: CD8+CD57+ cells in patients trailed total CD4+ and CD8+ pools in diversity.

CDR3 length: 14 amino acids. Germline assignment: CDR1 SNHLY and CDR2 FYNNEI. J gave up 6 bases and V 7 bases, and 9 bases lay outside the gene matches. By flow cytometry, patients selected for sequencing had shown an expansion of CD8+CD57+ cells. CDR3 and TCR beta VDJ profiling relied on genomic DNA as the template. One entry per CDR3 protein, called by TCRdb with MiXCR from the reads. The sample has 17,000 or so distinct CDR3 sequences, under 40% seen once. As to this clonotype: Its target is not known.

The V gene is TRBV2, the J gene TRBJ2-1; TRBD1 matches 7 bases. The sequence derives from a human donor with aplastic anemia. Sequencing was carried out using CD8+CD57+ T cells sorted from PBMCs. Documented subset: bead-enriched CD8+CD57+ effector memory T cells from SAA patients. CDR3 sequence (DNA): TGTGCCAGCAACTCAGGGGGAGTCGGCAATGAGCAGTTCTTC. It translates to CASNSGGVGNEQFF.